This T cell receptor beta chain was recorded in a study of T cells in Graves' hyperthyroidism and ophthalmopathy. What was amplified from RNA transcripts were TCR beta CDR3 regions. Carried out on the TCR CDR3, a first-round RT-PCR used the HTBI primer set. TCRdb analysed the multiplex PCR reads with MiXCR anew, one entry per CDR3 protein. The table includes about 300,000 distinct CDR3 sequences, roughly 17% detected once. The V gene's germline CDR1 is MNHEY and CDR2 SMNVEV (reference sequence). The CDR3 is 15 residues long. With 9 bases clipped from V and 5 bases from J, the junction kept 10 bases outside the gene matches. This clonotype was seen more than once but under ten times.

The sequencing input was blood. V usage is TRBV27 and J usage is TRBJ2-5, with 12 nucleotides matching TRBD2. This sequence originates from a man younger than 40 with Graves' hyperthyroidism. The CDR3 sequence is CASALAGGPKETQYF. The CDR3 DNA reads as TGTGCCAGTGCGCTAGCGGGAGGGCCTAAGGAGACCCAGTACTTC.